This TCR beta chain was sequenced during a study of blood T cell repertoires in COVID-19. Losses at the gene ends were 10 bases for V and 2 bases for J; bases not matched to a gene: 7. CDR1 is MNHEY, CDR2 SVGAGI, per germline. There are 14 residues in the CDR3. Data came from immunoSEQ multiplex PCR; TCRdb stores just in-frame clones and leaves some out. This table has approximately 90,000 clones, 75% to 90% appearing once. The TCR comes from a woman aged 80 or over with acute or convalescent COVID-19. Sequencing was performed on peripheral blood. The V call is TRBV6-5, the J call TRBJ2-3, with 9 nucleotides matching TRBD1. The CDR3 here is CATRWTGDTDTQYF. The CDR3 bases are TGTGCCACCAGGTGGACAGGGGACACAGATACGCAGTATTTT.